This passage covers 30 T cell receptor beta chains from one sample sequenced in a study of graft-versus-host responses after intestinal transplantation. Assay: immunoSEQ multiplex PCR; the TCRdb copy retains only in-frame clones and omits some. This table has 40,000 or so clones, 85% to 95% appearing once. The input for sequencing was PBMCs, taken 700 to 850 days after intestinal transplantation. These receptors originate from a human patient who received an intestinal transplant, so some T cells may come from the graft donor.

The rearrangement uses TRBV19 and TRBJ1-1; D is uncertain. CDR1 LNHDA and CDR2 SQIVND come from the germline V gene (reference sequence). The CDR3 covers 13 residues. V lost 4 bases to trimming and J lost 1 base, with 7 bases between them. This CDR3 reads CASSTQENTEAFF. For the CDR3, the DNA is TGTGCCAGTAGTACTCAAGAGAACACTGAAGCTTTCTTT.

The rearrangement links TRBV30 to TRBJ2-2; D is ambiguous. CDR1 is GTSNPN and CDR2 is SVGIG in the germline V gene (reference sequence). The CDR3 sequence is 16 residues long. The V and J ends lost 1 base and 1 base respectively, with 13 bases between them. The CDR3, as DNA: TGTGCCTGGAGTGGCCGGCGCGGAAAGAACACCGGGGAGCTGTTTTTT. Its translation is CAWSGRRGKNTGELFF.

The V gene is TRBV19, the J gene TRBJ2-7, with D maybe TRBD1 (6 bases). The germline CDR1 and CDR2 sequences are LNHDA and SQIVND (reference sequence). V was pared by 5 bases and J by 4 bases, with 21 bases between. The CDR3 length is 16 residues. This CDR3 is CASSWTVTRPEYEQYF. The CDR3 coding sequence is TGTGCCAGTAGTTGGACAGTCACCCGCCCAGAGTACGAGCAGTACTTC.

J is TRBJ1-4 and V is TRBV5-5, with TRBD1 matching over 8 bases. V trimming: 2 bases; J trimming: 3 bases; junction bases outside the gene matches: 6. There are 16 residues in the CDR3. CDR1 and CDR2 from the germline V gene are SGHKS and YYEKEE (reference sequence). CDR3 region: CASSFAGQGANEKLFF. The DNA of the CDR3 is TGTGCCAGCAGCTTTGCCGGACAGGGCGCTAATGAAAAACTGTTTTTT.

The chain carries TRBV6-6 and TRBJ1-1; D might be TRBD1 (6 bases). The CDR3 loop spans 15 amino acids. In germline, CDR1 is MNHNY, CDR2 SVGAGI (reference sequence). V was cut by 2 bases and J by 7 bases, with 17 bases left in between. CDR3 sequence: CASSYRDGEQGEAFF. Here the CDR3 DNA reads TGTGCCAGCAGTTACCGGGACGGTGAACAGGGTGAAGCTTTCTTT.

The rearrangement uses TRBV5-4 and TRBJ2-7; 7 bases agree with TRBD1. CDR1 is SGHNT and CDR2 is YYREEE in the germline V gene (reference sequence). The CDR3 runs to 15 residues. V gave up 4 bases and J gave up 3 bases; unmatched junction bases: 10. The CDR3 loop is CASSPRGQQNYEQYF. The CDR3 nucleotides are TGTGCCAGCAGCCCACGGGGACAGCAAAACTACGAGCAGTACTTC.

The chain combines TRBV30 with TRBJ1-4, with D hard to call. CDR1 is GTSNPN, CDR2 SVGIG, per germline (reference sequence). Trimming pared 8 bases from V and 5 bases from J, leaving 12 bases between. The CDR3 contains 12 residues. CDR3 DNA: TGTGCCCTAGGGCCCTTGAATGAAAAACTGTTTTTT. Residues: CALGPLNEKLFF.

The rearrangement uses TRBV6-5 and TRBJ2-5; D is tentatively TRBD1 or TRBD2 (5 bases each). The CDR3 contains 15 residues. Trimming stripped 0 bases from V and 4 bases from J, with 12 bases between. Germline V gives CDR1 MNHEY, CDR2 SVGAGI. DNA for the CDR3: TGTGCCAGCAGTTACTCGGGGGTTAGGAGAGAGACCCAGTACTTC. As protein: CASSYSGVRRETQYF.

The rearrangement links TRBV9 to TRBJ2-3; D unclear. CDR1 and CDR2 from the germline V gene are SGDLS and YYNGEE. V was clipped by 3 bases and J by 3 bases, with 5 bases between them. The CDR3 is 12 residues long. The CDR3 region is CASSDRTDTQYF. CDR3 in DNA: TGTGCCAGCAGCGATAGAACAGATACGCAGTATTTT.

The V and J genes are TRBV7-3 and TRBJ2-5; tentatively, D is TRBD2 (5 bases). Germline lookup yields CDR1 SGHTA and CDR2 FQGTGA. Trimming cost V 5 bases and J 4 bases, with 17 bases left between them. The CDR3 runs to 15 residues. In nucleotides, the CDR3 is TGTGCCAGCAGCCCCGGATCTAGCATTGTAGAGACCCAGTACTTC. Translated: CASSPGSSIVETQYF.

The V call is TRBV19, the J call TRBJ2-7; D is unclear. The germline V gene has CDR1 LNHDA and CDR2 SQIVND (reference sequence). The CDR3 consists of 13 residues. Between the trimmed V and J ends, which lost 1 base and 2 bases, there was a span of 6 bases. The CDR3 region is CASSIGITYEQYF. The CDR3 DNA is TGTGCCAGTAGTATAGGAATAACCTACGAGCAGTACTTC.

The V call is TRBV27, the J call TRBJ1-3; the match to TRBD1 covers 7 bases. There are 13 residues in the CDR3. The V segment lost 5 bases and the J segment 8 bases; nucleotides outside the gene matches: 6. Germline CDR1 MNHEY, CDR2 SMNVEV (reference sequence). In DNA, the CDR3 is TGTGCCAGCAGTCCGACAGGGTGGCACACCATATATTTT. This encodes CASSPTGWHTIYF.

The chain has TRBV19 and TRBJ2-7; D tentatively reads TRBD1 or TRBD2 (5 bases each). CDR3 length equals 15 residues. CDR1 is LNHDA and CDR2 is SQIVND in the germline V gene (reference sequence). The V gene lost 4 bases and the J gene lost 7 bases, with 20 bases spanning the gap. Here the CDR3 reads CASSTGTLPVGEQYF. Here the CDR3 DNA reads TGTGCCAGTAGTACCGGGACCCTCCCTGTCGGAGAGCAGTACTTC.

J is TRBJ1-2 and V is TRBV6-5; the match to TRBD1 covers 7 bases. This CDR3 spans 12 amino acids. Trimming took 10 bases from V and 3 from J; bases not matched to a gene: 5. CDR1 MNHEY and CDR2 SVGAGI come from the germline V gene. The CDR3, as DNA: TGTGCCACCACCGGGACAGACTATGGCTACACCTTC. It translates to CATTGTDYGYTF.

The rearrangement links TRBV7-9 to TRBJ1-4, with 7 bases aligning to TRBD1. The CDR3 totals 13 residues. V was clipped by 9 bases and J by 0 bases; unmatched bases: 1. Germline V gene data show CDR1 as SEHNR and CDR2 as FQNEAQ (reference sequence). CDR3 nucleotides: TGTGCCAGTACAGGGGCAACTAATGAAAAACTGTTTTTT. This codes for CASTGATNEKLFF.

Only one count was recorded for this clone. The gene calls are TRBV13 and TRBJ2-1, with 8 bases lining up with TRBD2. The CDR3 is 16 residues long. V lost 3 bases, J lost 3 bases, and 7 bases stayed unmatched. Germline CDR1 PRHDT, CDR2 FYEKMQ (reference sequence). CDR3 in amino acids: CASSLGLAGGYNEQFF. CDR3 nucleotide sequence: TGTGCCAGCAGCTTGGGTCTGGCGGGGGGCTACAATGAGCAGTTCTTC. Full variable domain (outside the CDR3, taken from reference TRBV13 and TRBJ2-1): AAGVIQSPRHLIKEKRETATLKCYPIPRHDTVYWYQQGPGQDPQFLISFYEKMQSDKGSIPDRFSAQQFSDYHSELNMSSLELGDSALYFCASSLGLAGGYNEQFFGPGTRLTVL.

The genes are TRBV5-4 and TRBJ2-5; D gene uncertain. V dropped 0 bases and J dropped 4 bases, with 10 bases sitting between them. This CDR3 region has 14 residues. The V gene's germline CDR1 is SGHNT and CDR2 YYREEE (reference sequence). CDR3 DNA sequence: TGTGCCAGCAGCTTGGGGGCAGGCCCAGAGACCCAGTACTTC. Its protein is CASSLGAGPETQYF.

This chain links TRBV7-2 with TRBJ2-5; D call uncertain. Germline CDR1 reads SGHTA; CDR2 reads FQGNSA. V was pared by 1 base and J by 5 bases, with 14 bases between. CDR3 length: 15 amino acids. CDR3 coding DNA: TGTGCCAGCAGCTTAGGTGGCGGCGGTCCGGAGACCCAGTACTTC. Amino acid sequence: CASSLGGGGPETQYF.

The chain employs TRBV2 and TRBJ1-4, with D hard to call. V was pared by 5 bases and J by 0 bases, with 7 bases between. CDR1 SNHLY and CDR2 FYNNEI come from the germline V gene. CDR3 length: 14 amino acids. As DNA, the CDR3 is TGTGCCAGCAGTCCGGGCTCAACTAATGAAAAACTGTTTTTT. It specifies CASSPGSTNEKLFF. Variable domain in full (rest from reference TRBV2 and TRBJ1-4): EPEVTQTPSHQVTQMGQEVILRCVPISNHLYFYWYRQILGQKVEFLVSFYNNEISEKSEIFDDQFSVERPDGSNFTLKIRSTKLEDSAMYFCASSPGSTNEKLFFGSGTQLSVL.

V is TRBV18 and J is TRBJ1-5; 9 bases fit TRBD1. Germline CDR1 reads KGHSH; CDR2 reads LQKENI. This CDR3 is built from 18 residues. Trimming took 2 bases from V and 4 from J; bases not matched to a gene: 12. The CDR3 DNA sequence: TGTGCCAGCTCACCAACCAGGGCTACCGGGACAGGGAATCAGCCCCAGCATTTT. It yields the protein CASSPTRATGTGNQPQHF.

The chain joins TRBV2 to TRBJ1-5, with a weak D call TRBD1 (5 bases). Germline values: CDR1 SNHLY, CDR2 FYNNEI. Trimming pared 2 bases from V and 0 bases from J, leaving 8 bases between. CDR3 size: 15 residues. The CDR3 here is CASSEQGFSNQPQHF. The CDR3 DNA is TGTGCCAGCAGTGAACAGGGTTTTAGCAATCAGCCCCAGCATTTT.

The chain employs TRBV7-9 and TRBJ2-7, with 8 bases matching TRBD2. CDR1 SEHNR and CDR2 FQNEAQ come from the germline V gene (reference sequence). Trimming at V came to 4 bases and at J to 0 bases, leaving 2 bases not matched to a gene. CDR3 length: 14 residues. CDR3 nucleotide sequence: TGTGCCAGCAGCTGGGGGACTAGCTCCTACGAGCAGTACTTC. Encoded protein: CASSWGTSSYEQYF.

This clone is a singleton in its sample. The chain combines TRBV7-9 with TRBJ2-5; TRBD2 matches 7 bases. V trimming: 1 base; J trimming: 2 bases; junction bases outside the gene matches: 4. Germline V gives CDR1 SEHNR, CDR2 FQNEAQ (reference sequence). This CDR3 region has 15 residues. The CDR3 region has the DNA TGTGCCAGCAGCTTAGGGGGGACTAAGCAAGAGACCCAGTACTTC. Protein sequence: CASSLGGTKQETQYF.

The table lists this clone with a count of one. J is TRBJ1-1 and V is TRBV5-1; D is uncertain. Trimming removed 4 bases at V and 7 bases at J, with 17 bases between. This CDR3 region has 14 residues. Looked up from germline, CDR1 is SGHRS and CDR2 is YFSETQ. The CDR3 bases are TGCGCCAGCAGCCAAGGACTTAGTAGCGATGAAGCTTTCTTT. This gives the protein CASSQGLSSDEAFF.

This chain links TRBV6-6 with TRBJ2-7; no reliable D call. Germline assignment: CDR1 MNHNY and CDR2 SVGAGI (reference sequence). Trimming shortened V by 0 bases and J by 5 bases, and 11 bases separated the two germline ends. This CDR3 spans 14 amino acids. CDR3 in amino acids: CASSYSRAKDEQYF. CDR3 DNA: TGTGCCAGCAGTTACTCGCGAGCGAAAGACGAGCAGTACTTC.

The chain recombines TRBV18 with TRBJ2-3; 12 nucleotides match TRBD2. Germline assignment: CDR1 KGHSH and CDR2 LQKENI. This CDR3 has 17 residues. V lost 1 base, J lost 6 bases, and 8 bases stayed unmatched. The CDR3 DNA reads TGTGCCAGCTCACCACTACCTCGACTAGCGGGAGATGATACGCAGTATTTT. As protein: CASSPLPRLAGDDTQYF.

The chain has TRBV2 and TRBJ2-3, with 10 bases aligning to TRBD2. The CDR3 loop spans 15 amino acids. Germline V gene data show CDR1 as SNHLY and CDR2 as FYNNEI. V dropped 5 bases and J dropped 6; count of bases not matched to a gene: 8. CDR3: CASSLAGARLDTQYF. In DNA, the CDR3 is TGTGCCAGCAGTCTAGCGGGGGCCCGCCTCGATACGCAGTATTTT.

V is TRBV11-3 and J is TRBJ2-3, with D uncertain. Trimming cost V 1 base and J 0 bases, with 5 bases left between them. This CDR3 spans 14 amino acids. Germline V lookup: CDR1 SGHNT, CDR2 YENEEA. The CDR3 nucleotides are TGTGCCAGCAGCTTAGGATCAAGCACAGATACGCAGTATTTT. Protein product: CASSLGSSTDTQYF.

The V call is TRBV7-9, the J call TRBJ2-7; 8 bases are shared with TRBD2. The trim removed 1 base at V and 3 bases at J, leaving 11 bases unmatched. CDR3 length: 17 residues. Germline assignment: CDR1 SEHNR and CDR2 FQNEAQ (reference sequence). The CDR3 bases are TGTGCCAGCAGCTTAGTTTTGGGGGCGGGAGGACTCTACGAGCAGTACTTC. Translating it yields CASSLVLGAGGLYEQYF.

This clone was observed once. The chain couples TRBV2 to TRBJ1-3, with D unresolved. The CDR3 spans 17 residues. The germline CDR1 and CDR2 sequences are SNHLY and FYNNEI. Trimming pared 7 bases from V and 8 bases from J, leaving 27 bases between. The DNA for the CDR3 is TGTGCCAGCAAAGGGCCCTCCCAGGTGTTTCGTGGGGACACCATATATTTT. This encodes CASKGPSQVFRGDTIYF.